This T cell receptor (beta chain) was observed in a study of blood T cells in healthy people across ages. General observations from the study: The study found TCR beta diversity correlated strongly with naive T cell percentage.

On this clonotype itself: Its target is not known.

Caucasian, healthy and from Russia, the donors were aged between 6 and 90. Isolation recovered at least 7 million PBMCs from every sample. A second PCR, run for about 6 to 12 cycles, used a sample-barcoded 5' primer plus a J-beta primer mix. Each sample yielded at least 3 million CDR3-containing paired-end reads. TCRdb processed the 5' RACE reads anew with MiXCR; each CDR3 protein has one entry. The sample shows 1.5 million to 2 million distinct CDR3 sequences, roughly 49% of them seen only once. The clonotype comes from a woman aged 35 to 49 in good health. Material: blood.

The CDR3 loop reads CASSSWTVSGANVLTF. The CDR3 nucleotides are TGTGCCAGCAGTTCCTGGACAGTCTCTGGGGCCAACGTCCTGACTTTC. The chain joins TRBV28 to TRBJ2-6; D might be TRBD1 (6 bases). CDR1 and CDR2 (germline): MDHEN, SYDVKM. The CDR3 spans 16 residues. V lost 4 bases to trimming and J lost 0 bases, with 10 bases between them.